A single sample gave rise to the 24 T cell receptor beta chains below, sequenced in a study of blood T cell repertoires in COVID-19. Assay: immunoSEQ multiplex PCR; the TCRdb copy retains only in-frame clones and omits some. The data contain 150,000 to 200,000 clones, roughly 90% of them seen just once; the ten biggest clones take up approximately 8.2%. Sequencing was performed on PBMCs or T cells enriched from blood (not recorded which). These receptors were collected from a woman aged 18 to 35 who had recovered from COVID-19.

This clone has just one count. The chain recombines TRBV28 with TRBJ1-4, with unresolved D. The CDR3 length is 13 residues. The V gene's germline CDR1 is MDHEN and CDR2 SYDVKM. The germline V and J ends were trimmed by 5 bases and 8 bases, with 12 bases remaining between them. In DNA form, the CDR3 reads TGTGCCAGCAGTAACCGTGAAGAGGAAAAACTGTTTTTT. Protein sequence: CASSNREEEKLFF.

The CDR3 region has the DNA TGTGCCAGCAGCTTACAGGACATTAGCTCTGGAAACACCATATATTTT. Encoded protein: CASSLQDISSGNTIYF. The chain combines TRBV7-9 with TRBJ1-3; TRBD1 is a possible D gene (5 bases). Trimming removed 2 bases from V and 0 bases from J, with 11 bases in between. This CDR3 comprises 16 residues. Germline CDR1 SEHNR, CDR2 FQNEAQ (reference sequence).

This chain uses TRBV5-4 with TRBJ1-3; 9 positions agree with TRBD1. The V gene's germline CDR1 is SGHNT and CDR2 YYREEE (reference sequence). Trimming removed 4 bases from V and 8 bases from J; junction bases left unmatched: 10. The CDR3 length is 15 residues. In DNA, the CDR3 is TGTGCCAGCAGCAGCCGGACAGGGGTCAGGGACACCATATATTTT. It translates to CASSSRTGVRDTIYF.

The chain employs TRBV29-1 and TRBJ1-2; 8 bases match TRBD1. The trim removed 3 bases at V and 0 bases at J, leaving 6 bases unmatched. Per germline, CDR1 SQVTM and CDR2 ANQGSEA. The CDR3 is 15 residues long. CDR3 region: CSVEITGGSNYGYTF. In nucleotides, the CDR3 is TGCAGCGTTGAGATCACAGGGGGGTCTAACTATGGCTACACCTTC.

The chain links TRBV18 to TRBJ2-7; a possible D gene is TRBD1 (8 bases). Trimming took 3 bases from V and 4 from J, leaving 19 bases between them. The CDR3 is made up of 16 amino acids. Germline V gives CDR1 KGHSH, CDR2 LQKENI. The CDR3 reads CASSPRTGGERYEQYF. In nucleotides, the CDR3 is TGTGCCAGCTCACCGCGCACAGGGGGGGAAAGATACGAGCAGTACTTC. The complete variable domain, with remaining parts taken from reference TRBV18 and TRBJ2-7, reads NAGVMQNPRHLVRRRGQEARLRCSPMKGHSHVYWYRQLPEEGLKFMVYLQKENIIDESGMPKERFSAEFPKEGPSILRIQQVVRGDSAAYFCASSPRTGGERYEQYFGPGTRLTVT.

CDR3 sequence: CASSPDHSPSGNTIYF. The DNA for the CDR3 is TGTGCCAGCTCACCAGACCATAGCCCCTCTGGAAACACCATATATTTT. This chain joins TRBV18 and TRBJ1-3; unclear D gene. CDR1 is KGHSH and CDR2 is LQKENI in the germline V gene. The CDR3 is 16 amino acids. V lost 2 bases, J lost 0 bases, and 11 bases lay in between.

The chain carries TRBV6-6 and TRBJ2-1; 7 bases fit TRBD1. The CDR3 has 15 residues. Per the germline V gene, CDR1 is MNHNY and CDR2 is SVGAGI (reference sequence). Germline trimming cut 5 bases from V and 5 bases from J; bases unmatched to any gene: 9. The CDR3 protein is CASSKPGTEHNEQFF. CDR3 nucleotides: TGTGCCAGCAGTAAACCCGGGACAGAACACAATGAGCAGTTCTTC.

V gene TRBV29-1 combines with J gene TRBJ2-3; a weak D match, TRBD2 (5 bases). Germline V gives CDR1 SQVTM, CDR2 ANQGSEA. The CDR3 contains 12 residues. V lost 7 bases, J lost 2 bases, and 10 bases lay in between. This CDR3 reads CSGVRATDTQYF. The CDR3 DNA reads TGCAGCGGGGTGAGGGCCACAGATACGCAGTATTTT.

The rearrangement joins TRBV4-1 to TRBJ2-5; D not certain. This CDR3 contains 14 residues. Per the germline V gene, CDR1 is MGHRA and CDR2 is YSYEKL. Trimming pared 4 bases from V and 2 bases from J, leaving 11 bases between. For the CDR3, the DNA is TGCGCCAGCAGCCTTCTGATCGGGCAAGAGACCCAGTACTTC. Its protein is CASSLLIGQETQYF.

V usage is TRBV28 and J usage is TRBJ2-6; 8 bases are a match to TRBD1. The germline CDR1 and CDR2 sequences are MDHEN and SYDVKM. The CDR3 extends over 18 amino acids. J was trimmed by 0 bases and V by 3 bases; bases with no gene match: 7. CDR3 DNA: TGTGCCAGCAGTTTTTGGACAGGGTCGAGCTCTGGGGCCAACGTCCTGACTTTC. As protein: CASSFWTGSSSGANVLTF.

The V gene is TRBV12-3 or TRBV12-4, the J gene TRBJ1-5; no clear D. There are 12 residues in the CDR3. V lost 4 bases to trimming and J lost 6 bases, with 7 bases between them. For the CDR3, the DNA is TGTGCCAGCAGTTACGGGGTTCAGCCCCAGCATTTT. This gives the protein CASSYGVQPQHF.

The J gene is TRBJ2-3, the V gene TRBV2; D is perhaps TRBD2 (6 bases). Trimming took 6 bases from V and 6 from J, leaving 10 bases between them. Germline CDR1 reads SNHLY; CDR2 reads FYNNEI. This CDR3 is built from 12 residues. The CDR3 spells CASRDYKDTQYF. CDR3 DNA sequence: TGTGCCAGCAGGGACTACAAGGATACGCAGTATTTT. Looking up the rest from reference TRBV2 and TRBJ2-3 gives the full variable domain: EPEVTQTPSHQVTQMGQEVILRCVPISNHLYFYWYRQILGQKVEFLVSFYNNEISEKSEIFDDQFSVERPDGSNFTLKIRSTKLEDSAMYFCASRDYKDTQYFGPGTRLTVL.

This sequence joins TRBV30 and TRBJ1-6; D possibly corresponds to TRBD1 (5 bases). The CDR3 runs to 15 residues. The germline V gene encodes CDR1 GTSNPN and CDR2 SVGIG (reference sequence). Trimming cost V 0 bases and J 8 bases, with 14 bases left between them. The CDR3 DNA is TGTGCCTGGAGTGTAGTGCAGGGAGGCCATTCACCCCTCCACTTT. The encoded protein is CAWSVVQGGHSPLHF.

CDR3 residues: CASMAVWPNYGYTF. Written as DNA, the CDR3 is TGTGCCAGCATGGCGGTGTGGCCCAACTATGGCTACACCTTC. The chain combines TRBV28 with TRBJ1-2; D gene ambiguous. In germline, CDR1 is MDHEN, CDR2 SYDVKM. The CDR3 contains 14 residues. V dropped 7 bases and J dropped 2 bases, with 14 bases sitting between them.

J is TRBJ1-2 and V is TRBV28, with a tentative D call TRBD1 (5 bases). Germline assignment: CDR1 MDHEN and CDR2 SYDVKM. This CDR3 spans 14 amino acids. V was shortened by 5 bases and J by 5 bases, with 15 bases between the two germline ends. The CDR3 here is CASSSGAGTYGYTF. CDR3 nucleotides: TGTGCCAGCAGTAGCGGGGCGGGGACTTATGGCTACACCTTC.

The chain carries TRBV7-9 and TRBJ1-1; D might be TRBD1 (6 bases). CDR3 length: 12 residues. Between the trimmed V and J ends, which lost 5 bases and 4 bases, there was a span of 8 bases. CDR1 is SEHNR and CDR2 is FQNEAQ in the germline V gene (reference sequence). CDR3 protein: CASSPRGTEAFF. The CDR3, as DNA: TGTGCCAGCAGCCCCAGGGGCACTGAAGCTTTCTTT.

DNA of the CDR3: TGTGCCAGCAGTGAAAGTGAGGTGATCCAAGAGACCCAGTACTTC. Amino acids: CASSESEVIQETQYF. This sequence joins TRBV25-1 and TRBJ2-5; unclear D gene. Germline V gene data show CDR1 as MGHDK and CDR2 as SYGVNS. V lost 2 bases and J lost 1, with 11 bases in between. The CDR3 totals 15 residues.

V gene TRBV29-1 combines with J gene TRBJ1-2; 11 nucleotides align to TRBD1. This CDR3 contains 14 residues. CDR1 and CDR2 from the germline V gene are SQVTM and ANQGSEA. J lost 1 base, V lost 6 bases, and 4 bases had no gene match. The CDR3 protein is CSVTGTGGNYGYTF. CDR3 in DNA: TGCAGCGTGACCGGGACAGGGGGTAACTATGGCTACACCTTC.

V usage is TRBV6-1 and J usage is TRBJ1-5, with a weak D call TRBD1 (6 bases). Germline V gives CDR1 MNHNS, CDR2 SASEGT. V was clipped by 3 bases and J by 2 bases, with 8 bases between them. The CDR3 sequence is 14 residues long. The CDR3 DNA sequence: TGTGCCAGCAGTGAGTGGACAGGCAATCAGCCCCAGCATTTT. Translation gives CASSEWTGNQPQHF.

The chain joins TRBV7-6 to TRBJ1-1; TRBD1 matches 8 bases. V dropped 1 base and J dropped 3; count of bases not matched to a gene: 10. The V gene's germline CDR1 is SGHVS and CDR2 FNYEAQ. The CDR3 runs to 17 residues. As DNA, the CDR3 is TGTGCCAGCAGCTTAGAAAATAGCGCAGGGGGCTACACTGAAGCTTTCTTT. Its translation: CASSLENSAGGYTEAFF.

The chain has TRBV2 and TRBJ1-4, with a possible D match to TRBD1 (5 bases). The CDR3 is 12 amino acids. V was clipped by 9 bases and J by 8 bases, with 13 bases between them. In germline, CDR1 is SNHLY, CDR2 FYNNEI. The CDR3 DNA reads TGTGCCAGGGGACTCCTGGGGGAAAAACTGTTTTTT. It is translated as CARGLLGEKLFF.

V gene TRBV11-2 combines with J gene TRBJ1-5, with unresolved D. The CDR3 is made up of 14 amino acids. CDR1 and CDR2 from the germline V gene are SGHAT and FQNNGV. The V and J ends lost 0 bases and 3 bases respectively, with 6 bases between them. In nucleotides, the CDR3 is TGTGCCAGCAGCTTAGAGCCCTACAATCAGCCCCAGCATTTT. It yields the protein CASSLEPYNQPQHF.

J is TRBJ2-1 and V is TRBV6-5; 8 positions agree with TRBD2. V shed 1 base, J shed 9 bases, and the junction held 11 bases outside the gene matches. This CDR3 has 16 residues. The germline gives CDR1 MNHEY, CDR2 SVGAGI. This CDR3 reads CASSYFAGGKRGEQFF. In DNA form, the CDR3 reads TGTGCCAGCAGTTACTTCGCGGGGGGAAAAAGGGGTGAGCAGTTCTTC.

The CDR3 coding sequence is TGTGCCAGCTCACCGGAGGGGGCTGGCAATCAGCCCCAGCATTTT. Translated: CASSPEGAGNQPQHF. The rearrangement links TRBV18 to TRBJ1-5; TRBD1 matches at 7 bases. This CDR3 region has 15 residues. Germline V gene sequence: CDR1 KGHSH, CDR2 LQKENI. V dropped 3 bases and J dropped 2; count of bases not matched to a gene: 4.